This is a list of T cell receptor beta chains from one sample in a study of shared clonotypes between healthy human individuals. TCRdb keeps only in-frame clones here, not all; method: immunoSEQ multiplex PCR. The sample records more than 400,000 clones, 90% to 96% being singletons. The sample taken for sequencing was naive CD4+ T cells sorted from blood. The receptors originated from a woman aged 25 to 45 in good health. Both conserved end residues are part of each CDR3. The D gene is left open where the match is weak. Size is stated for part of the rows, as once, few or many counts, or as a class when the clone is expanded.

j_gene: TRBJ2-3
v_gene: TRBV19
d_gene: .
abundance: .
CDR3nt: TGTGCCAGTAGTACGACAGTCACAGATACGCAGTATTTT
CDR3aa: CASSTTVTDTQYF

j_gene: TRBJ2-3
v_gene: TRBV27
d_gene: .
abundance: .
CDR3nt: TGTGCCAGCAGTTTCCGGGACTTTGCAGATACGCAGTATTTT
CDR3aa: CASSFRDFADTQYF

j_gene: TRBJ2-1
v_gene: TRBV11-3
d_gene: TRBD2
abundance: .
CDR3nt: TGTGCCAGCAGTATTAGCGGGACCCTGTACAATGAGCAGTTCTTC
CDR3aa: CASSISGTLYNEQFF

j_gene: TRBJ1-4
v_gene: TRBV2
d_gene: TRBD1
abundance: .
CDR3nt: TGTGCCAGCAGTGAGATTGACAGGGGAGAAGAAAAACTGTTTTTT
CDR3aa: CASSEIDRGEEKLFF

j_gene: TRBJ2-7
v_gene: TRBV5-4
d_gene: TRBD2
abundance: .
CDR3nt: TGTGCCAGCAGCCTAGGACTAGCGGGAGGAAGGGCCTACGAGCAGTACTTC
CDR3aa: CASSLGLAGGRAYEQYF

j_gene: TRBJ1-2
v_gene: TRBV28
d_gene: .
abundance: .
CDR3nt: TGTGCCAGCAGACTCCGGGACACTTCTGGCTACACCTTC
CDR3aa: CASRLRDTSGYTF

j_gene: TRBJ2-1
v_gene: TRBV7-2
d_gene: .
abundance: .
CDR3nt: TGTGCCAGCAGCTTAAGCAGCTCCTACAATGAGCAGTTCTTC
CDR3aa: CASSLSSSYNEQFF

j_gene: TRBJ2-7
v_gene: TRBV6-1
d_gene: .
abundance: .
CDR3nt: TGTGCCACCCGATCCGTGCAGGGCGCCGAGCAGTACTTC
CDR3aa: CATRSVQGAEQYF

j_gene: TRBJ1-4
v_gene: TRBV5-1
d_gene: TRBD1
abundance: .
CDR3nt: TGCGCCAGCAGCACGACAGGGTTGGGTGAAAAACTGTTTTTT
CDR3aa: CASSTTGLGEKLFF

j_gene: TRBJ1-4
v_gene: TRBV13
d_gene: .
abundance: once
CDR3nt: TGTGCCAGCAGCCCCGCCTGGAGCGGTGAAAAACTGTTTTTT
CDR3aa: CASSPAWSGEKLFF

j_gene: TRBJ2-7
v_gene: TRBV5-1
d_gene: .
abundance: .
CDR3nt: TGCGCCAGCAGCTTAGACCCCCCCGGCGCTTTTGGCCTTTACGAGCAGTACTTC
CDR3aa: CASSLDPPGAFGLYEQYF

j_gene: TRBJ2-7
v_gene: TRBV2
d_gene: TRBD2
abundance: .
CDR3nt: TGTGCCAGCAATAGACTAGCGGGAGGGACGAGCTCCTACGAGCAGTACTTC
CDR3aa: CASNRLAGGTSSYEQYF

j_gene: TRBJ2-1
v_gene: TRBV2
d_gene: .
abundance: .
CDR3nt: TGTGCCAGCAGTGAAGCACCGACCGTGACGGGTGAGCAGTTCTTC
CDR3aa: CASSEAPTVTGEQFF